This TCR beta chain was sequenced during a study of CD8 T cells in Susac syndrome. Random hexamers were used to reverse transcribe the RNA input (roughly 0.5 to 1 ug). TCRdb re-analysed the immunoSEQ multiplex PCR reads in MiXCR, keeping a single row per CDR3 protein. This sample has about 150,000 distinct CDR3 sequences; 85% to 95% occur once, and the top ten carry around 0.21%. The V and J ends lost 2 bases and 0 bases respectively, with 13 bases between them. Per germline, CDR1 DFQATT and CDR2 SNEGSKA (reference sequence). CDR3 size: 15 residues. Sequencing was done on a sample of CD8+ T cells from PBMCs. The sequence derives from a human donor with multiple sclerosis. The V gene is TRBV20-1, the J gene TRBJ1-1; no firm D call. The DNA for the CDR3 is TGCAGTGCTAGATCCCAGGTGGGAATGAACACTGAAGCTTTCTTT. It translates to CSARSQVGMNTEAFF.